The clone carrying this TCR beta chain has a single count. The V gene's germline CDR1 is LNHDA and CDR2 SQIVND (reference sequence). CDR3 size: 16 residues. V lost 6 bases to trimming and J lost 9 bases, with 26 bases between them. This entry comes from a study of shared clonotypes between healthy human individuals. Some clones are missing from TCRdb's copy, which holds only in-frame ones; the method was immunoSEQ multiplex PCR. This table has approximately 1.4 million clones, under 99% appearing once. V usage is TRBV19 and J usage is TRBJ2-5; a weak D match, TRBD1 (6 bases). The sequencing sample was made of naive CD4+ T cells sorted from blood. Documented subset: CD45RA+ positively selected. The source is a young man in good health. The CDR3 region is CASSKSIGGDGGPQYF. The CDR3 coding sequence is TGTGCCAGTAGCAAATCGATTGGTGGAGATGGGGGCCCCCAGTACTTC.